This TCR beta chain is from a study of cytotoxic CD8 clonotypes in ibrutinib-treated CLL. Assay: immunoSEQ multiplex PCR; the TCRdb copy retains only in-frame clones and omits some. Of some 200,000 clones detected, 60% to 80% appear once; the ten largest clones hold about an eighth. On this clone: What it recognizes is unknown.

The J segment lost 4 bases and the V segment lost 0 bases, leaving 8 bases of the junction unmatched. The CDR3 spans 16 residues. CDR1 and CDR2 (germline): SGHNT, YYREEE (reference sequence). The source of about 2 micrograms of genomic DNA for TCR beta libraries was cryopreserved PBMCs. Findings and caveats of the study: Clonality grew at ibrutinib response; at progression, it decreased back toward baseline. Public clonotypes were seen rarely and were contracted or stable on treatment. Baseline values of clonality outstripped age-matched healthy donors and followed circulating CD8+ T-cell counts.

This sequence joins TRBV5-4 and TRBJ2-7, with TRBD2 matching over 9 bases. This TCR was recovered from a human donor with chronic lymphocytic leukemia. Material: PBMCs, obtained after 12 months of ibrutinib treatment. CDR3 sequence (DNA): TGTGCCAGCAGCTTGGGGCCTAGCGGGATGTCTTACGAGCAGTACTTC. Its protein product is CASSLGPSGMSYEQYF.